The sequence of this T cell receptor (beta chain) was determined in a study of T-cell memory formation after mild COVID-19. Germline CDR1 reads DFQATT; CDR2 reads SNEGSKA (reference sequence). This CDR3 is built from 14 residues. Trimming stripped 8 bases from V and 0 bases from J, with 15 bases between. General study results and limits: Balance between CD4 and CD8 was seen in clones contracting day 15 to 85, and a CD4+ lean was seen in later expanders.

One entry per CDR3 protein results from TCRdb running MiXCR on the 5' RACE reads. The sample holds over 500,000 distinct CDR3 sequences; about 18% are singletons and the top ten take roughly 8%. The sample holds a few counts of this clonotype. The antigen is unknown. Sequenced: PBMCs or a T cell subset sorted from them (not recorded which). The V gene is TRBV20-1, the J gene TRBJ2-3, with D hard to call. The TCR sequence derives from an adult woman who had mild COVID-19 (a few samples of this study predate the infection). Cell type and time point are not known. Here the CDR3 DNA reads TGCAGTATACCCCTGCTAGTTAGCACAGATACGCAGTATTTT. This gives the protein CSIPLLVSTDTQYF.